The T cell receptor beta chain under discussion was sequenced for a study of blood T cells in healthy people across ages. This CDR3 is built from 16 residues. Germline V CDR1 and CDR2: SGHTA, FQGNSA. V was pared by 0 bases and J by 6 bases, with 17 bases between. A second PCR of 7 to 11 cycles used a sample-barcoded 5' primer and a J-beta primer mix. TCRdb used MiXCR to reprocess the 5' RACE reads, holding one entry per CDR3 protein. The sample records roughly 1.6 million distinct CDR3 sequences, about 35% being singletons. The chain joins TRBV7-2 to TRBJ1-2; maybe TRBD1 (6 bases). The sequenced sample consisted of blood. The TCR originated in a woman aged 25-40 years in good health. The CDR3 nucleotides are TGTGCCAGCAGCTTAGCGCCCGCCAGGGGAGGTAATGGCTACACCTTC. Protein: CASSLAPARGGNGYTF.